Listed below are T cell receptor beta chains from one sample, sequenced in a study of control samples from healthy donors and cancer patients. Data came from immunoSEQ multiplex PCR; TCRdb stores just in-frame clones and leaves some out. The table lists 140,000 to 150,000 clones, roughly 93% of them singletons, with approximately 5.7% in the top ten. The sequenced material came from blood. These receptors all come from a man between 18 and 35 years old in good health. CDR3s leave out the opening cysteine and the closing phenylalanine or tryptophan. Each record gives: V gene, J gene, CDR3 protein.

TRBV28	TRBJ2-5	ASSLLAGARQETQY
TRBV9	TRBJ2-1	ASSVYSGTGGEHPI
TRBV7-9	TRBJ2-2	ASRHDTGELF
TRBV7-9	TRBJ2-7	ASSLGQGLGYEQY
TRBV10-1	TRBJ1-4	ASSDRGRREKLF
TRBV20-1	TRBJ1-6	SASLLGKEGSPLH
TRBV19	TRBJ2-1	ASSPTPLGEQF
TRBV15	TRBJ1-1	ATSRERARTEAF
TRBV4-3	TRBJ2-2	ASSQRGTSSFLGNTGELF
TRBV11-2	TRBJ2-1	ASSLEAGGPNYEQF
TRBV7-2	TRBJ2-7	ASSSVGSEQY
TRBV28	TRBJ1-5	ASSSHPWGNQPQH
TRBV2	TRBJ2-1	ASRPSAQRDFDEQF
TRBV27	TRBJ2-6	ASSFGTPSGANVLT
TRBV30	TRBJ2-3	AWSHVDMQY
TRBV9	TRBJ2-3	ASSATSGGAIDTQY
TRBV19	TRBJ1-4	ASSKWGLGEKLF
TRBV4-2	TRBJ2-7	ASSPDGPSYEQY
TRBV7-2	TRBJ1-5	ASRSVGAGNQPQH
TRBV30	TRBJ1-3	AGARGEVGNTIY
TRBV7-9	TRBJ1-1	ASSFSLGEEAF
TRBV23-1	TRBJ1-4	ASSQSSRGPGTNEKLF
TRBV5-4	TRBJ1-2	ASSLGPRDYGYT
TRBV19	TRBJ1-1	ASSRQTSTEAF
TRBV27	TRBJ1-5	ASSLAQGGNQPQH
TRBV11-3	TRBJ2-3	ASSLDGSTDTQY
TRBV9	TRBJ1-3	ASSASWGGDGNTIY
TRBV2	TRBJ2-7	ASKETGSEQY
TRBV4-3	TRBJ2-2	ASSQDSGNWELF
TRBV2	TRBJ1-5	ASTPSGGASQPQH
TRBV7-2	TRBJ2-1	ASTDRTLQF
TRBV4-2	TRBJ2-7	ASSQGKQVVYEQY
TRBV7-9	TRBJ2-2	ASTSHTPNPPKDRVTGELF
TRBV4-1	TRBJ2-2	ASRPGGTGELF
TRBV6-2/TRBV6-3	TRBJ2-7	ASSQAGSKGEQY
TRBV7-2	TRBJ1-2	ASSSLKTSGIGYT
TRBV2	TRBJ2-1	ASSVFAGNNNEQF
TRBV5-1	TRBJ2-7	ASSLGTGTYEQY
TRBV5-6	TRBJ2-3	ASSLLLPPDTQY
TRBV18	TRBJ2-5	ASSLGQGMETQY
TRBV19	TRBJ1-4	ASSTPPDFNEKLF
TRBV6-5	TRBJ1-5	ASKWGDQPQH
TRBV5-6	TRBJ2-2	ASSVAGEGTGELF
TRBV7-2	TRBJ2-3	ASSLVGLAGGVDTQY
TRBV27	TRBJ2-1	ASSFFNEQF
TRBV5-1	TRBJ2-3	ASSFDSTSTDTQY
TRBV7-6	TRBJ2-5	ASSPRDRGAQETQY
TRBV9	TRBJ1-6	ASSAGQENSPLH
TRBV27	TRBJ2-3	ASSLSPTGNTQY